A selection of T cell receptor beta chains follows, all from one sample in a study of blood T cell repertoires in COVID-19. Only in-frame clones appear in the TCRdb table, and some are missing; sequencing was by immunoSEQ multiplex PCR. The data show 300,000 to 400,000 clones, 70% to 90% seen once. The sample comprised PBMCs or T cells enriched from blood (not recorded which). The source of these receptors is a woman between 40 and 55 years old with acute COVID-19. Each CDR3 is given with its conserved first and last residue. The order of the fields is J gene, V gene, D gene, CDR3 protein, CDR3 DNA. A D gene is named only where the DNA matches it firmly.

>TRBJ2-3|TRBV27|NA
CASSPIQRTDTQYF
TGTGCCAGCAGTCCAATACAGCGCACAGATACGCAGTATTTT
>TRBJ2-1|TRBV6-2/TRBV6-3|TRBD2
CASSRRLATESNEQFF
TGTGCCAGCAGCCGGAGACTAGCGACGGAGTCCAATGAGCAGTTCTTC
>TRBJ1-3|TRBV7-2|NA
CASTLALGSGNTIYF
TGTGCCAGCACCCTGGCCCTAGGCTCTGGAAACACCATATATTTT
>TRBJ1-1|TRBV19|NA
CASSILGGRTEAFF
TGTGCCAGTAGTATCTTGGGGGGGAGGACTGAAGCTTTCTTT
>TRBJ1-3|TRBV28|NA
CASRGGAGNTIYF
TGTGCCAGCCGGGGCGGGGCTGGAAACACCATATATTTT
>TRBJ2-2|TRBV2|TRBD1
CASSETGTVTGELFF
TGTGCCAGCAGTGAAACCGGGACAGTCACCGGGGAGCTGTTTTTT
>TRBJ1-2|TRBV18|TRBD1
CASSPYGQGVGYTF
TGTGCCAGCTCACCATATGGCCAGGGGGTCGGCTACACCTTC
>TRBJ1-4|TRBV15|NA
CATSRDPTGSNEKLFF
TGTGCCACCAGCAGAGATCCGACAGGATCTAATGAAAAACTGTTTTTT
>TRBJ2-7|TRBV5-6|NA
CASSLSGRSYEQYF
TGTGCCAGCAGCTTGTCCGGCAGGTCCTACGAGCAGTACTTC
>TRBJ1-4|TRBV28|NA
CASSSGFGAEKLFF
TGTGCCAGCAGCTCAGGGTTTGGGGCTGAAAAACTGTTTTTT
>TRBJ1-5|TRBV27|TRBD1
CASRHQRDRSNQPQHF
TGTGCCAGCAGGCACCAAAGGGACAGGAGCAATCAGCCCCAGCATTTT
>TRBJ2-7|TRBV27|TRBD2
CASSPTAGVTYEQYF
TGTGCCAGCAGTCCTACGGCGGGAGTGACCTACGAGCAGTACTTC